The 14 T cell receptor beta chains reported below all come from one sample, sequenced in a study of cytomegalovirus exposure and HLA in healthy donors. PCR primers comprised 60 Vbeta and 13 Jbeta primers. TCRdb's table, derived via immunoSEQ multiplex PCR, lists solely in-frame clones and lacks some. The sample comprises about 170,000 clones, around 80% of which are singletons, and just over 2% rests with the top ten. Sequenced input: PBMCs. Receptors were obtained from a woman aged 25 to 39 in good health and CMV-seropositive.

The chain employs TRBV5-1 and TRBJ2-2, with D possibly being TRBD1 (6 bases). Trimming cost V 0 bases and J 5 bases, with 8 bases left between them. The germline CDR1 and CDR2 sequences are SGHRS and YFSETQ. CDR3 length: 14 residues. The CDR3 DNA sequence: TGCGCCAGCAGCTTGGCCAGGGGTACCGGGGAGCTGTTTTTT. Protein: CASSLARGTGELFF.

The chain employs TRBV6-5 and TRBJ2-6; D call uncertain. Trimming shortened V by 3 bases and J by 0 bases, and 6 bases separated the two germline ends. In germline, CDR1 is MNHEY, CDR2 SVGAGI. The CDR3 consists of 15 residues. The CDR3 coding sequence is TGTGCCAGCAGTTATTTTCACTCTGGGGCCAACGTCCTGACTTTC. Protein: CASSYFHSGANVLTF.

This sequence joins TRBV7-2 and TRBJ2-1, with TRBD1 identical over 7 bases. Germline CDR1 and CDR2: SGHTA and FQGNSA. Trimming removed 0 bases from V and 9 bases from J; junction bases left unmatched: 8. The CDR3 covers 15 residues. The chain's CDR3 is CASSLAAGGGSEQFF. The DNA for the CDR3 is TGTGCCAGCAGCTTAGCGGCAGGGGGTGGGAGTGAGCAGTTCTTC.

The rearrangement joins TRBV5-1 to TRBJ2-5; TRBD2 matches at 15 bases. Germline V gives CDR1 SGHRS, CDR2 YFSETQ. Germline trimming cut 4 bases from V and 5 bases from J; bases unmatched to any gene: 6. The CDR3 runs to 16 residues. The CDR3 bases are TGCGCCAGCAGCCCTGGACTAGCGGGGGGGCTGGAGACCCAGTACTTC. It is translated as CASSPGLAGGLETQYF.

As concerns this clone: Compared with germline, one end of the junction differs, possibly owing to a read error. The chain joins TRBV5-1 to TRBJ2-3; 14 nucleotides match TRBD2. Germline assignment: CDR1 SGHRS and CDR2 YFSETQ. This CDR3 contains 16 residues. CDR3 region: CASSSGTSGSIDTQYF. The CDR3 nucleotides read TGCGCCAGCAGCTCCGGGACTAGCGGGAGCATAGATACGCAGTATTTT.

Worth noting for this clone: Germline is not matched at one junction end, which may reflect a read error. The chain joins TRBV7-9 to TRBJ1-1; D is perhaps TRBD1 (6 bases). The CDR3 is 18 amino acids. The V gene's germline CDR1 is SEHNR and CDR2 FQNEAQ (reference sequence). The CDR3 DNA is TGTTCCAGCAGCCCCCAGACAGGCCTCCTAGGGATGAACACTGAAGCTTTCTTT. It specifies CSSSPQTGLLGMNTEAFF.

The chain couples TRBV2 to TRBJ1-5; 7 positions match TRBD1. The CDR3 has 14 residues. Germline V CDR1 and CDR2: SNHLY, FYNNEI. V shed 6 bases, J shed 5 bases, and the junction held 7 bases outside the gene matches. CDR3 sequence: CASSWDSSHQPQHF. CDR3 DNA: TGTGCCAGCAGCTGGGACAGTTCACATCAGCCCCAGCATTTT.

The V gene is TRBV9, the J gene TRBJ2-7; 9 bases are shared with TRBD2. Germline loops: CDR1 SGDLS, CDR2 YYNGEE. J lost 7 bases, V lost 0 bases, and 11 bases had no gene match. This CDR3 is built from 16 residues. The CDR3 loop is CASSVVPAGGFWEQYF. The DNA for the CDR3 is TGTGCCAGCAGCGTAGTACCAGCGGGGGGCTTTTGGGAGCAGTACTTC.

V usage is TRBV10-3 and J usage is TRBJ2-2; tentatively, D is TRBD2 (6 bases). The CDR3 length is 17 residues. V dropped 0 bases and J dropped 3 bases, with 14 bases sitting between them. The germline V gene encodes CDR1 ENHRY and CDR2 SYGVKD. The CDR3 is CAISESGTQGDTGELFF. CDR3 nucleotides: TGTGCCATCAGTGAGTCGGGGACTCAAGGGGACACCGGGGAGCTGTTTTTT.

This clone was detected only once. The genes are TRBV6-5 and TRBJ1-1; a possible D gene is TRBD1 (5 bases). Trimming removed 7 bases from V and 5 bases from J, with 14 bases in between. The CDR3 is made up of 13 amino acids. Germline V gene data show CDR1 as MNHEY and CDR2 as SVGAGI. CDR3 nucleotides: TGTGCCAGCACCCGCCGGGGGGGTACTGAAGCTTTCTTT. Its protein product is CASTRRGGTEAFF.

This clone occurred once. This CDR3 reads CASSLGAGPNQETQYF. CDR3 coding DNA: TGTGCCAGCTCACTAGGGGCAGGGCCGAACCAAGAGACCCAGTACTTC. The rearrangement joins TRBV18 to TRBJ2-5; D might be TRBD1 (5 bases). V was cut by 4 bases and J by 0 bases, with 15 bases left in between. There are 16 residues in the CDR3. Per germline, CDR1 KGHSH and CDR2 LQKENI.

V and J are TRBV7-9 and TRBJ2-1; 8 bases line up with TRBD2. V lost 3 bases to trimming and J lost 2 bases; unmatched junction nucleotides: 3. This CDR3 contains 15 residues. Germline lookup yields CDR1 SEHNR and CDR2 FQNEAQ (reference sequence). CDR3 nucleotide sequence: TGTGCCAGCAGCTTGGGACTAGGGGCCTACAATGAGCAGTTCTTC. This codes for CASSLGLGAYNEQFF. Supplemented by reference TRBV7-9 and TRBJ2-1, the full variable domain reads DTGVSQNPRHKITKRGQNVTFRCDPISEHNRLYWYRQTLGQGPEFLTYFQNEAQLEKSRLLSDRFSAERPKGSFSTLEIQRTEQGDSAMYLCASSLGLGAYNEQFFGPGTRLTVL.

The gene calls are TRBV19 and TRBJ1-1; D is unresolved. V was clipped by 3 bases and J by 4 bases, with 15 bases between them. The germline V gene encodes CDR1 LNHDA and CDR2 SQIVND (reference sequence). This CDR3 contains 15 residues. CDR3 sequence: CASSMSLGGSTEAFF. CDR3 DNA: TGTGCCAGTAGTATGAGTTTGGGCGGGAGCACTGAAGCTTTCTTT.

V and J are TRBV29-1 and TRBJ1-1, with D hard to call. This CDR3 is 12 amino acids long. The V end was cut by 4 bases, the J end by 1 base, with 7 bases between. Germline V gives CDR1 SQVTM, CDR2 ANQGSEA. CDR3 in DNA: TGCAGCGTTGGCGCAGGGAACACTGAAGCTTTCTTT. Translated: CSVGAGNTEAFF.